Listed here is a single TCR beta chain. This specimen comes from a study of T cells expressing NK-cell markers. TCRdb reworked the 5' RACE reads into one entry per CDR3 protein, no DNA. Its table lists a few hundred thousand distinct CDR3 sequences. The CDR3 extends over 13 amino acids. Germline V gene data show CDR1 as LGHNT and CDR2 as FRNRAP. The source is a young man in good health. Sequences were obtained from blood T cells: a sorted CD56 or NKG2C T cell subset, CD4+ or CD8+ T cells, or bulk PBMC T cells (not recorded which). The chain has TRBV12-5 and TRBJ1-1; there is no DNA to check the TCRdb D call of TRBD1. The CDR3 region is CASVRPGGTEAFF.